Following are 23 T cell receptor beta chains from one sample sequenced in a study of CD8+CD57+ T cells in acquired aplastic anemia. The study profiled TCR beta VDJ and CDR3 using genomic DNA as template. Each CDR3 protein is one row after TCRdb ran MiXCR on the reads. The sample lists 180,000 or so distinct CDR3 sequences, 45% to 50% occurring once. Input material: sorted CD4+, CD8+, or CD8+CD57+ T cells (not recorded which) from PBMCs. The receptors were gathered from a human donor in good health.

The chain employs TRBV9 and TRBJ1-1; D call uncertain. Trimming removed 0 bases from V and 3 bases from J, with 3 bases in between. The CDR3 extends over 12 amino acids. The germline V gene has CDR1 SGDLS and CDR2 YYNGEE. CDR3 region: CASSVGDTEAFF. In DNA, the CDR3 is TGTGCCAGCAGCGTAGGGGACACTGAAGCTTTCTTT. The full variable domain, completed using reference TRBV9 and TRBJ1-1, is DSGVTQTPKHLITATGQRVTLRCSPRSGDLSVYWYQQSLDQGLQFLIQYYNGEERAKGNILERFSAQQFPDLHSELNLSSLELGDSALYFCASSVGDTEAFFGQGTRLTVV.

The gene calls are TRBV7-9 and TRBJ2-7, with 9 bases that match TRBD1. The germline V gene encodes CDR1 SEHNR and CDR2 FQNEAQ (reference sequence). V shed 6 bases, J shed 2 bases, and the junction held 5 bases outside the gene matches. The CDR3 length is 14 residues. Here the CDR3 reads CASSPQGAAYEQYF. CDR3 in DNA: TGTGCCAGCAGTCCACAGGGGGCAGCCTACGAGCAGTACTTC.

The gene calls are TRBV19 and TRBJ2-7; 10 nucleotides agree with TRBD1. CDR1 is LNHDA, CDR2 SQIVND, per germline (reference sequence). This CDR3 contains 17 residues. The V and J ends lost 2 bases and 5 bases, in that order; junction bases with no gene match: 12. DNA for the CDR3: TGTGCCAGTAGTATAAAGCTCGGCGGGGACAGGGGCCACGAGCAGTACTTC. Translation: CASSIKLGGDRGHEQYF.

This sequence joins TRBV7-9 and TRBJ2-2; perhaps TRBD1 as D (6 bases). This CDR3 region has 12 residues. Germline assignment: CDR1 SEHNR and CDR2 FQNEAQ (reference sequence). The CDR3 loop reads CATRWGPGELFF. The CDR3 coding sequence is TGTGCGACCCGCTGGGGGCCCGGGGAGCTGTTTTTT.

The gene calls are TRBV11-1 and TRBJ1-1; D may be TRBD1 (5 bases). Germline CDR1 reads SGHAT; CDR2 reads FQDESV (reference sequence). The CDR3 length is 17 residues. Trimming pared 2 bases from V and 3 bases from J, leaving 19 bases between. The CDR3 loop reads CASSLRGSIREDTEAFF. As DNA, the CDR3 is TGTGCCAGCAGCTTACGAGGATCCATCAGGGAGGACACTGAAGCTTTCTTT. Full variable domain (rest looked up from reference TRBV11-1 and TRBJ1-1): EAEVAQSPRYKITEKSQAVAFWCDPISGHATLYWYRQILGQGPELLVQFQDESVVDDSQLPKDRFSAERLKGVDSTLKIQPAELGDSAMYLCASSLRGSIREDTEAFFGQGTRLTVV.

The chain employs TRBV5-1 and TRBJ2-3; 8 bases line up with TRBD1. This CDR3 region has 14 residues. Germline V gene sequence: CDR1 SGHRS, CDR2 YFSETQ. The J segment lost 0 bases and the V segment lost 3 bases, leaving 0 bases of the junction unmatched. The CDR3 loop reads CASSWDRSTDTQYF. CDR3 bases: TGCGCCAGCAGCTGGGACAGGAGCACAGATACGCAGTATTTT.

This clonotype is a singleton in its sample. The CDR3 sequence is CASSLEMNEKLFF. CDR3 nucleotides: TGTGCCAGCAGTCTGGAGATGAATGAAAAACTGTTTTTT. The V and J genes are TRBV6-1 and TRBJ1-4; D gene uncertain. Between the trimmed V and J ends, which lost 5 bases and 5 bases, there was a span of 9 bases. CDR1 and CDR2 from the germline V gene are MNHNS and SASEGT. The CDR3 totals 13 residues.

This clonotype occurred a few times. The chain is built from TRBV2 and TRBJ2-2; D is uncertain. V was trimmed by 3 bases and J by 7 bases, leaving 9 bases between them. The CDR3 extends over 13 amino acids. CDR1 SNHLY and CDR2 FYNNEI come from the germline V gene. The CDR3 DNA is TGTGCCAGCAGTGACGGCGTGGTCGGGGAGCTGTTTTTT. This codes for CASSDGVVGELFF.

The chain couples TRBV29-1 to TRBJ1-1; D remains unclear. The germline V and J ends were trimmed by 4 bases and 4 bases, with 13 bases remaining between them. CDR3 length: 13 amino acids. Germline V gene data show CDR1 as SQVTM and CDR2 as ANQGSEA. This CDR3 is CSVGNGVGTEAFF. CDR3 DNA sequence: TGCAGCGTTGGAAACGGGGTCGGCACTGAAGCTTTCTTT.

In this sample, this clonotype turned up many times. The CDR3 nucleotides read TGTGCCAGCAGAGGACTAGCTTTAAGCACAGATACGCAGTATTTT. This gives the protein CASRGLALSTDTQYF. The chain has TRBV2 and TRBJ2-3; 8 bases map to TRBD2. The trim removed 6 bases at V and 0 bases at J, leaving 5 bases unmatched. CDR1 is SNHLY and CDR2 is FYNNEI in the germline V gene. The CDR3 runs 15 residues.

The genes are TRBV7-2 and TRBJ2-7; D is ambiguous. The V end lost 1 base, the J end lost 0 bases, and 10 bases lay between the germline ends. Per the germline V gene, CDR1 is SGHTA and CDR2 is FQGNSA. The CDR3 has 15 residues. For the CDR3, the DNA is TGTGCCAGCAGCTTAGGACGTCGGAGCTCCTACGAGCAGTACTTC. Its protein is CASSLGRRSSYEQYF.

This clonotype came up many times. The chain carries TRBV12-3 or TRBV12-4 and TRBJ2-1; the D is unclear. Trimming pared 6 bases from V and 9 bases from J, leaving 9 bases between. The CDR3 is made up of 11 amino acids. Here the CDR3 reads CASSSRAEQFF. In DNA form, the CDR3 reads TGTGCCAGCAGCTCTAGGGCTGAGCAGTTCTTC.

This rearrangement joins TRBV20-1 to TRBJ1-5; weak D call: TRBD1 (5 bases). V was trimmed by 5 bases and J by 1 base, leaving 18 bases between them. The CDR3 loop spans 16 amino acids. Germline V gene data show CDR1 as DFQATT and CDR2 as SNEGSKA (reference sequence). CDR3: CSALVGEGRSNQPQHF. The CDR3 DNA sequence: TGCAGTGCTCTTGTCGGGGAGGGACGAAGCAATCAGCCCCAGCATTTT.

V gene TRBV2 combines with J gene TRBJ1-1, with a tentative D call TRBD1 (5 bases). CDR3 length equals 14 residues. Germline V gene lookup returns CDR1 SNHLY and CDR2 FYNNEI. CDR3 sequence reads: CASVPLGENTEAFF. CDR3 coding DNA: TGTGCTAGTGTCCCCCTGGGGGAGAACACTGAAGCTTTCTTT.

This clonotype was seen ten or more times. V gene TRBV20-1 combines with J gene TRBJ2-1; 7 positions match TRBD2. Losses at the gene ends were 6 bases for V and 3 bases for J; bases not matched to a gene: 11. The CDR3 runs 15 residues. Germline-derived CDR1 and CDR2 are DFQATT and SNEGSKA (reference sequence). CDR3 bases: TGCAGTGCGGATAAAGCGGGGCCCCTCTACAATGAGCAGTTCTTC. Protein product: CSADKAGPLYNEQFF.

The chain combines TRBV5-1 with TRBJ2-5; no reliable D call. Germline CDR1 reads SGHRS; CDR2 reads YFSETQ. The CDR3 totals 13 residues. V lost 1 base and J lost 4, with 8 bases in between. CDR3 nucleotide sequence: TGCGCCAGCAGCTTGTCCGGCCCAGAGACCCAGTACTTC. It encodes CASSLSGPETQYF.

This sequence joins TRBV25-1 and TRBJ2-1; D perhaps matches TRBD2 (6 bases). This CDR3 is 13 amino acids long. Germline V lookup: CDR1 MGHDK, CDR2 SYGVNS. V was cut by 5 bases and J by 7 bases, with 12 bases left in between. For the CDR3, the DNA is TGTGCCAGCAGTTCTAGCGTGTGGAATGAGCAGTTCTTC. It yields the protein CASSSSVWNEQFF.

This clonotype came up a few times. The CDR3 is CASSLVGQTRNSPLHF. The CDR3 nucleotides are TGTGCCAGCAGCTTAGTAGGACAGACCAGAAATTCACCCCTCCACTTT. The chain recombines TRBV7-7 with TRBJ1-6; D perhaps matches TRBD1 (6 bases). Germline assignment: CDR1 SSHAT and CDR2 FNYEAQ (reference sequence). V was trimmed by 1 base and J by 7 bases, leaving 14 bases between them. This CDR3 comprises 16 residues.

In its sample, this clonotype was seen once. The rearrangement joins TRBV2 to TRBJ2-3; D is unresolved. Trimming removed 8 bases from V and 4 bases from J, with 16 bases in between. CDR3 length equals 14 residues. The germline V gene has CDR1 SNHLY and CDR2 FYNNEI. The DNA of the CDR3 is TGTGCCAGCGGGGTAAGCGTAGGAGCAGATACGCAGTATTTT. This codes for CASGVSVGADTQYF.

Points on this clonotype: A much bigger clone sits one base away, suggesting this may be a read error. DNA for the CDR3: TGTGCCAGCAGTCACCCCGCGTATGGCTACACCTTC. It translates to CASSHPAYGYTF. The rearrangement links TRBV6-5 to TRBJ1-2; D gene unclear. This CDR3 has 12 amino acids. Per the germline V gene, CDR1 is MNHEY and CDR2 is SVGAGI. V was clipped by 5 bases and J by 5 bases, with 9 bases between them.

The chain links TRBV11-2 to TRBJ2-1; 8 nucleotides agree with TRBD2. Losses at the gene ends were 6 bases for V and 7 bases for J; bases not matched to a gene: 11. In germline, CDR1 is SGHAT, CDR2 FQNNGV. The CDR3 loop spans 15 amino acids. As DNA, the CDR3 is TGTGCCAGCAGTTTAAGCGGGAGACGAGGGAATGAGCAGTTCTTC. This gives the protein CASSLSGRRGNEQFF.

The chain employs TRBV7-9 and TRBJ1-2; D remains unclear. V lost 8 bases and J lost 6, with 13 bases in between. Germline V lookup: CDR1 SEHNR, CDR2 FQNEAQ (reference sequence). The CDR3 runs 12 residues. Here the CDR3 reads CASSEGSNGYTF. In DNA form, the CDR3 reads TGTGCCAGCTCCGAAGGCTCGAATGGCTACACCTTC.

This clonotype was seen a few times. The rearrangement joins TRBV7-8 to TRBJ2-3, with TRBD1 matching over 9 bases. Trimming removed 6 bases from V and 8 bases from J; junction bases left unmatched: 12. From germline, CDR1 is SGHVS and CDR2 FQNEAQ. This CDR3 is 15 amino acids long. The CDR3, as DNA: TGTGCCAGCAGTAAATCACAGGGGGCGCTTGCTACGCAGTATTTT. Translation gives CASSKSQGALATQYF.